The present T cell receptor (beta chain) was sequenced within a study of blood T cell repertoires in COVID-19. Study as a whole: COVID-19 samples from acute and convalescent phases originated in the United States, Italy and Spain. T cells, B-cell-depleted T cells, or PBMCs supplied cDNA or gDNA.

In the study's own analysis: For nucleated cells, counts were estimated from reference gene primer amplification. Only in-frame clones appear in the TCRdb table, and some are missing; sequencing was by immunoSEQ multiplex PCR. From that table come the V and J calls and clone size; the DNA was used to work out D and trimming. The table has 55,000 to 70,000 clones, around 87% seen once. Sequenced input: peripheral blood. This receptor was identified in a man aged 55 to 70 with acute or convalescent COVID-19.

The CDR3 is CASSAQGANEDYEQYF. The CDR3 coding sequence is TGTGCCAGCAGCGCTCAGGGGGCAAACGAAGATTACGAGCAGTACTTC. The chain links TRBV7-9 to TRBJ2-7, with 8 bases lining up with TRBD1. CDR3 length: 16 residues. The germline V gene encodes CDR1 SEHNR and CDR2 FQNEAQ (reference sequence). Losses at the gene ends were 5 bases for V and 4 bases for J; bases not matched to a gene: 13.